The clone carrying this TCR beta chain was detected many times. The antigen remains undetermined. The trim removed 1 base at V and 9 bases at J, leaving 6 bases unmatched. The CDR3 extends over 15 amino acids. Total RNA amounts of at least 5 micrograms were extracted per sample. PCR was performed a second time for roughly 7 to 11 cycles using a sample-barcoded 5' primer and a J-beta primer mix. From the 5' RACE reads, TCRdb called clonotypes with MiXCR, one entry per CDR3 protein. Among hundreds of thousands of distinct CDR3 sequences listed, 32% were seen once. The data originate from a study of blood T cells in healthy people across ages. General study findings and limits: Per-million-T-cell TCR beta diversity fell roughly linearly with age. Diversity figures derived from one million T cells were judged to underestimate the true value.

The chain joins TRBV12-3 or TRBV12-4 to TRBJ2-1; 10 bases map to TRBD2. Sequenced: blood. This TCR derives from a woman older than 75 in good health. CDR3: CASSLVSGGAGEQFF. CDR3 sequence (DNA): TGTGCCAGCAGTTTAGTAAGCGGGGGGGCCGGTGAGCAGTTCTTC.